A single sample is the source of the 10 T cell receptor beta chains below, sequenced in a study of blood T cell repertoires in COVID-19. Assay: immunoSEQ multiplex PCR; the TCRdb copy retains only in-frame clones and omits some. The sample holds some 230,000 clones, more than 75% seen once. Sequenced input: peripheral blood. The source is a woman older than 75 with COVID-19, enrolled during active disease.

The V call is TRBV19, the J call TRBJ2-1; D is ambiguous. The CDR3 contains 13 residues. With 6 bases removed from V and 5 bases from J, the gap between germline ends came to 11 bases. Germline V lookup: CDR1 LNHDA, CDR2 SQIVND (reference sequence). CDR3 residues: CASRWLGNNEQFF. For the CDR3, the DNA is TGTGCCAGTAGGTGGCTAGGAAACAATGAGCAGTTCTTC.

The chain recombines TRBV7-8 with TRBJ1-1; D perhaps matches TRBD1 (6 bases). The ends were cut back, 5 bases at V and 6 bases at J, with 13 bases in the middle. The CDR3 runs 13 residues. Germline lookup yields CDR1 SGHVS and CDR2 FQNEAQ. The chain's CDR3 is CASSMTGGAEAFF. CDR3 DNA sequence: TGTGCCAGCAGCATGACAGGAGGCGCTGAAGCTTTCTTT.

The chain has TRBV19 and TRBJ1-1; D call uncertain. CDR1 and CDR2 from the germline V gene are LNHDA and SQIVND (reference sequence). The V and J ends lost 5 bases and 1 base respectively, with 11 bases between them. This CDR3 is 14 amino acids long. The CDR3 DNA reads TGTGCCAGTAGTCCAAGGAGTGGGAACACTGAAGCTTTCTTT. Translated: CASSPRSGNTEAFF.

V gene TRBV5-4 combines with J gene TRBJ1-2, with 7 bases matching TRBD1. The junction had 8 bases not matched to a gene; V was cut back by 7 bases and J by 2 bases. Germline lookup yields CDR1 SGHNT and CDR2 YYREEE (reference sequence). There are 14 residues in the CDR3. The CDR3: CASYITGVNYGYTF. The CDR3 DNA is TGTGCCAGCTACATAACAGGGGTCAACTATGGCTACACCTTC.

The rearrangement uses TRBV12-3 or TRBV12-4 and TRBJ1-1, with D possibly matching TRBD1 (6 bases). Trimming removed 6 bases from V and 3 bases from J, with 11 bases in between. The CDR3 loop spans 13 amino acids. This CDR3 reads CASSRGWDTEAFF. CDR3 in DNA: TGTGCCAGCAGCAGGGGTTGGGACACTGAAGCTTTCTTT.

In this sample, this clone turned up a few times. V usage is TRBV27 and J usage is TRBJ1-1; D remains unclear. Trimming pared 8 bases from V and 1 base from J, leaving 5 bases between. Germline loops: CDR1 MNHEY, CDR2 SMNVEV (reference sequence). This CDR3 is built from 11 residues. As DNA, the CDR3 is TGTGCCAGCCAATCGAACACTGAAGCTTTCTTT. Its protein product is CASQSNTEAFF.

The chain combines TRBV6-5 with TRBJ1-1; possible D gene TRBD1, 5 bases. V gave up 0 bases and J gave up 6 bases, with 11 bases separating them. Germline V gene data show CDR1 as MNHEY and CDR2 as SVGAGI. The CDR3 covers 14 residues. The CDR3 loop reads CASSYSFGAAEAFF. CDR3 coding DNA: TGTGCCAGCAGTTACTCGTTTGGGGCGGCTGAAGCTTTCTTT.

Here the CDR3 reads CASSLVGSGPFF. As DNA, the CDR3 is TGCGCCAGCAGCTTGGTGGGAAGCGGGCCGTTCTTC. The chain has TRBV5-1 and TRBJ2-1; D is perhaps TRBD2 (6 bases). Germline CDR1 is SGHRS and CDR2 is YFSETQ. Between the trimmed V and J ends, which lost 0 bases and 15 bases, there was a span of 13 bases. This CDR3 has 12 amino acids.

The rearrangement uses TRBV5-1 and TRBJ2-1; 13 bases are shared with TRBD2. Trimming removed 4 bases from V and 7 bases from J; junction bases left unmatched: 8. CDR1 is SGHRS, CDR2 YFSETQ, per germline. This CDR3 has 16 amino acids. CDR3 nucleotide sequence: TGCGCCAGCAGCCTACCGACTAGCGGGAGGTTGAATGAGCAGTTCTTC. Protein: CASSLPTSGRLNEQFF.

This clone was seen a few times. J is TRBJ1-4 and V is TRBV7-9, with D possibly matching TRBD1 (5 bases). Trimming cost V 10 bases and J 4 bases, with 10 bases left between them. The CDR3 consists of 12 residues. From germline, CDR1 is SEHNR and CDR2 FQNEAQ (reference sequence). The CDR3 spells CATRAVNEKLFF. DNA for the CDR3: TGTGCCACCAGGGCCGTTAATGAAAAACTGTTTTTT.